In its sample, the clone carrying this T cell receptor (beta chain) was seen many times. These data are taken from a study of human T cells and chemical hapten exposure. In TCRdb, the RACE reads were re-called with MiXCR into one record per CDR3 protein. The table shows 70,000 to 100,000 distinct CDR3 sequences, with approximately 8% occurring only once. Documented time point: patch test 1, 2 weeks after DPC sensitization. Treatment indicated: therapeutic diphenylcyclopropenone sensitization with weekly scalp DPC. Those who donated were patients with alopecia, 18 to 70 years of age, and suitable for DPC. Whole blood that had not been fractionated was the source of extracted total RNA. J gave up 2 bases and V 5 bases, and 10 bases lay outside the gene matches. The CDR3 is 16 amino acids.

Source: whole blood, taken in connection with sensitization to the hapten diphenylcyclopropenone (DPC). The chain combines TRBV12-3 or TRBV12-4 with TRBJ2-7, with 9 bases aligning to TRBD1. The receptor's source is a woman in her thirties with alopecia areata. Some clones in this sample may be carry-over from other donors' samples. CDR3 sequence: CASSGRGQGTTYEQYF. The CDR3 nucleotides are TGTGCCAGCAGTGGGAGGGGACAGGGTACGACCTACGAGCAGTACTTC.